The present TCR beta chain was sequenced within a study of vaccination effects on CD4 cells after COVID-19. Study-level background: Culturing of around 1.9 million PBMC per well took place with approximately 10 IU/ml IL-2 and around 10 ug/ml peptides.

CD4+ T cell isolation took place after 10 days of culture. SARS-CoV-2 infected the person between March and December 2020, as confirmed by PCR. BNT162b2 vaccine or mRNA-1273 vaccine was given to participants in two doses. Repertoires were generated with immunoSEQ multiplex PCR, while TCRdb's copy carries only in-frame clones and drops some. The sample has tens of thousands of clones; 76% are singletons. This clone was detected only once. Antigen: not known. This clonotype was sampled from a human donor who had a prior SARS-CoV-2 infection. This sample comprised CD4+ T cells from PBMCs cultured without peptide, obtained after COVID-19 vaccination.

This chain's CDR3 is CASSLRDRPEKLFF. Here the CDR3 DNA reads TGTGCCAGCAGCCTCCGGGACAGGCCTGAAAAACTGTTTTTT. The V gene is TRBV7-9, the J gene TRBJ1-4, with 8 bases lining up with TRBD1. V trimming: 5 bases; J trimming: 7 bases; junction bases outside the gene matches: 6. Germline lookup yields CDR1 SEHNR and CDR2 FQNEAQ (reference sequence). CDR3 length: 14 amino acids.